Presented here are 25 T cell receptor beta chains from one specimen sequenced in a study of T cell clonotyping in hematopoietic cell transplantation. The method was immunoSEQ multiplex PCR; TCRdb's version includes in-frame clones alone and lacks a portion of them. Of roughly 2,000 clones listed, approximately 79% were seen once; the top ten hold 25% to 35%. The material was peripheral blood mononuclear cells, obtained 30 days after allogeneic stem cell transplant. The receptors originated from a male patient in his fifties or sixties who had an allogeneic stem cell transplant from an unrelated donor, so the T cells may come from the graft donor. Some clones in this sample may be carry-over from other donors' samples.

The chain combines TRBV5-1 with TRBJ2-2; TRBD2 matches at 8 bases. CDR1 SGHRS and CDR2 YFSETQ come from the germline V gene. This CDR3 comprises 16 residues. J gave up 7 bases and V 5 bases, and 13 bases lay outside the gene matches. In DNA form, the CDR3 reads TGCGCCAGCAGAGTATCCGGGACTAGTTATATCGGGGAGCTGTTTTTT. Its translation is CASRVSGTSYIGELFF.

Regarding this clone: Different DNA sequences within this sample yield the same CDR3. This chain connects TRBV5-1 to TRBJ2-3; unclear D gene. The CDR3 loop spans 11 amino acids. V lost 0 bases to trimming and J lost 4 bases, with 0 bases between them. Germline values: CDR1 SGHRS, CDR2 YFSETQ. The CDR3 DNA is TGCGCCAGCAGCTTGGCAGATACGCAGTATTTT. Protein: CASSLADTQYF. The variable domain in full, completed from reference TRBV5-1 and TRBJ2-3, reads KAGVTQTPRYLIKTRGQQVTLSCSPISGHRSVSWYQQTPGQGLQFLFEYFSETQRNKGNFPGRFSGRQFSNSRSEMNVSTLELGDSALYLCASSLADTQYFGPGTRLTVL.

The V and J genes are TRBV27 and TRBJ2-2; D assignment may be TRBD1 or TRBD2 (6 bases each). The germline V gene has CDR1 MNHEY and CDR2 SMNVEV (reference sequence). V lost 4 bases, J lost 8 bases, and 8 bases lay in between. This CDR3 has 12 amino acids. CDR3 nucleotides: TGTGCCAGCAGTTGGGGGGCAGGGGAGCTGTTTTTT. Its protein is CASSWGAGELFF.

The V and J genes are TRBV27 and TRBJ2-6; D may correspond to TRBD1 or TRBD2 (5 bases each). CDR3 size: 15 residues. V was cut by 4 bases and J by 0 bases, with 7 bases left in between. The germline gives CDR1 MNHEY, CDR2 SMNVEV (reference sequence). The CDR3 DNA follows: TGTGCCAGCAGTTCGAGGGGCTCTGGGGCCAACGTCCTGACTTTC. It yields the protein CASSSRGSGANVLTF.

This clone was seen a handful of times. V and J are TRBV6-6 and TRBJ1-2; 7 positions match TRBD1. Germline V gene sequence: CDR1 MNHNY, CDR2 SVGAGI (reference sequence). Germline trimming cut 0 bases from V and 6 bases from J; bases unmatched to any gene: 7. The length of the CDR3 is 15 residues. The CDR3 protein is CASSYSRGGADGYTF. CDR3 bases: TGTGCCAGCAGTTACTCGAGAGGGGGCGCGGATGGCTACACCTTC.

This rearrangement joins TRBV11-2 to TRBJ2-4; tentatively, D is TRBD2 (6 bases). CDR1 and CDR2 (germline): SGHAT, FQNNGV. The V gene lost 8 bases and the J gene lost 7 bases, with 15 bases spanning the gap. The CDR3 length is 13 residues. CDR3 sequence: CASALGGDNIQYF. In nucleotides, the CDR3 is TGTGCCAGCGCCTTGGGGGGAGACAACATTCAGTACTTC.

The J gene is TRBJ2-2, the V gene TRBV10-3; 11 bases fit TRBD1. This CDR3 is built from 13 residues. The germline V gene has CDR1 ENHRY and CDR2 SYGVKD. The V segment lost 8 bases and the J segment 4 bases; nucleotides outside the gene matches: 0. The CDR3 region has the DNA TGTGCCATCGGGACAGGGGGCACCGGGGAGCTGTTTTTT. Its translation: CAIGTGGTGELFF.

This clone was seen only a few times. The chain recombines TRBV7-2 with TRBJ2-7, with 8 bases identical to TRBD1. CDR1 and CDR2 from the germline V gene are SGHTA and FQGNSA. V dropped 5 bases and J dropped 3; count of bases not matched to a gene: 9. CDR3 size: 15 residues. In nucleotides, the CDR3 is TGTGCCAGCAGCCCCAGACAGGGGTCAATCTACGAGCAGTACTTC. Translation gives CASSPRQGSIYEQYF.

The genes are TRBV7-9 and TRBJ1-4; perhaps TRBD1 as D (6 bases). Per germline, CDR1 SEHNR and CDR2 FQNEAQ (reference sequence). Trimming cost V 1 base and J 0 bases, with 12 bases left between them. The CDR3 contains 17 residues. CDR3 region: CASSLVGRGATNEKLFF. CDR3 DNA sequence: TGTGCCAGCAGCTTAGTTGGCAGGGGAGCAACTAATGAAAAACTGTTTTTT.

The genes are TRBV7-9 and TRBJ2-7; no firm D call. Germline V CDR1 and CDR2: SEHNR, FQNEAQ (reference sequence). V lost 1 base and J 3 bases, leaving 13 bases between the germline ends. The CDR3 has 15 amino acids. As DNA, the CDR3 is TGTGCCAGCAGCTTAGTTCAAGGTCTTATCTACGAGCAGTACTTC. It is translated as CASSLVQGLIYEQYF.

V usage is TRBV7-2 and J usage is TRBJ2-7, with TRBD2 as a possible D gene (5 bases). V lost 4 bases and J lost 3, with 10 bases in between. The germline gives CDR1 SGHTA, CDR2 FQGNSA. The CDR3 sequence is 13 residues long. The CDR3 coding sequence is TGTGCCAGCAGCTCTAGCTGGAGCTACGAGCAGTACTTC. Protein sequence: CASSSSWSYEQYF.

This sequence joins TRBV28 and TRBJ1-4; D ambiguous. Trimming left V 4 bases short and J 3 bases short, with 9 bases between. CDR1 and CDR2 from the germline V gene are MDHEN and SYDVKM. The CDR3 totals 14 residues. CDR3 DNA: TGTGCCAGCAGTTCCTCGCGGGCTAATGAAAAACTGTTTTTT. It encodes CASSSSRANEKLFF. Full variable domain (remainder filled in from reference TRBV28 and TRBJ1-4): DVKVTQSSRYLVKRTGEKVFLECVQDMDHENMFWYRQDPGLGLRLIYFSYDVKMKEKGDIPEGYSVSREKKERFSLILESASTNQTSMYLCASSSSRANEKLFFGSGTQLSVL.

J is TRBJ2-5 and V is TRBV5-4, with D maybe TRBD1 (5 bases). The V end lost 1 base, the J end lost 2 bases, and 9 bases lay between the germline ends. Germline CDR1 is SGHNT and CDR2 is YYREEE (reference sequence). This CDR3 has 14 residues. CDR3 in amino acids: CASSLYQGQETQYF. The CDR3 region has the DNA TGTGCCAGCAGCTTGTATCAGGGACAAGAGACCCAGTACTTC. Combining the CDR3 with reference TRBV5-4 and TRBJ2-5 gives the whole variable domain ETGVTQSPTHLIKTRGQQVTLRCSSQSGHNTVSWYQQALGQGPQFIFQYYREEENGRGNFPPRFSGLQFPNYSSELNVNALELDDSALYLCASSLYQGQETQYFGPGTRLLVL.

The V gene is TRBV7-6, the J gene TRBJ1-6; D ambiguous. The length of the CDR3 is 15 residues. The germline V and J ends were trimmed by 3 bases and 0 bases, with 6 bases remaining between them. The germline V gene encodes CDR1 SGHVS and CDR2 FNYEAQ. The CDR3 DNA reads as TGTGCCAGCAGCTTGGGAAGCTCCTATAATTCACCCCTCCACTTT. It translates to CASSLGSSYNSPLHF.

J is TRBJ2-1 and V is TRBV4-1; no clear D. Germline V gene lookup returns CDR1 MGHRA and CDR2 YSYEKL. Trimming removed 0 bases at V and 11 bases at J, with 11 bases between. The CDR3 consists of 13 residues. CDR3 DNA sequence: TGCGCCAGCAGCCAAGATCTTGACTCGAAGCAGTTCTTC. Translation gives CASSQDLDSKQFF.

The chain combines TRBV9 with TRBJ1-6; no clear D gene. V lost 2 bases and J 3 bases, leaving 6 bases between the germline ends. Germline V gene data show CDR1 as SGDLS and CDR2 as YYNGEE. This CDR3 region has 14 residues. The DNA for the CDR3 is TGTGCCAGCAGCGTGACGGGCTATAATTCACCCCTCCACTTT. Translated: CASSVTGYNSPLHF.

The rearrangement joins TRBV5-4 to TRBJ2-3, with 9 bases that match TRBD2. The CDR3 runs 15 residues. V was pared by 4 bases and J by 3 bases, with 6 bases of the junction left unmatched. The germline V gene has CDR1 SGHNT and CDR2 YYREEE (reference sequence). CDR3: CASSPRGLATDTQYF. CDR3 coding DNA: TGTGCCAGCAGCCCTCGTGGACTAGCGACAGATACGCAGTATTTT.

The CDR3 DNA sequence: TGTGCCAGCAGTCAGGGGGGTGTCGAGACCCAGTACTTC. Its translation is CASSQGGVETQYF. The chain has TRBV7-2 and TRBJ2-5, with D possibly matching TRBD1 (7 bases). V was pared by 6 bases and J by 5 bases, with 13 bases between. Per the germline V gene, CDR1 is SGHTA and CDR2 is FQGNSA. The CDR3 is made up of 13 amino acids.

The chain recombines TRBV5-4 with TRBJ1-4; tentative D call: TRBD1 (5 bases). The V end lost 4 bases, the J end lost 7 bases, and 17 bases lay between the germline ends. CDR3 size: 15 residues. The V gene's germline CDR1 is SGHNT and CDR2 YYREEE (reference sequence). The CDR3: CASSPGGRTTEKLFF. CDR3 nucleotide sequence: TGTGCCAGCAGCCCGGGGGGTAGGACAACTGAAAAACTGTTTTTT.

V gene TRBV5-1 combines with J gene TRBJ2-7; TRBD2 matches at 9 bases. CDR1 and CDR2 (germline): SGHRS, YFSETQ. The trim removed 4 bases at V and 6 bases at J, leaving 14 bases unmatched. The CDR3 sequence is 16 residues long. CDR3 sequence: CASSLGTSPLFREQYF. The CDR3 region has the DNA TGCGCCAGCAGCCTGGGGACTAGCCCTTTGTTCCGCGAGCAGTACTTC.

The V and J genes are TRBV25-1 and TRBJ2-1; 8 bases line up with TRBD2. CDR1 and CDR2 (germline): MGHDK, SYGVNS. The CDR3 loop spans 15 amino acids. V gave up 4 bases and J gave up 3 bases; unmatched junction bases: 5. CDR3 protein: CASSVLGTSYNEQFF. The CDR3 DNA follows: TGTGCCAGCAGTGTTCTCGGGACTAGCTACAATGAGCAGTTCTTC.

This rearrangement joins TRBV2 to TRBJ1-6; 7 bases match TRBD1. Germline loops: CDR1 SNHLY, CDR2 FYNNEI. V was clipped by 1 base and J by 14 bases; unmatched bases: 8. The CDR3 loop spans 14 amino acids. CDR3 amino acids: CASSEGQGSRSLHF. The CDR3 nucleotides are TGTGCCAGCAGTGAAGGACAGGGCAGTAGGTCCCTCCACTTT.

The chain links TRBV5-4 to TRBJ1-2; 7 bases align to TRBD1. This CDR3 is 16 amino acids long. Trimming cost V 4 bases and J 8 bases; bases outside gene matches: 17. Germline V gene sequence: CDR1 SGHNT, CDR2 YYREEE (reference sequence). Written as DNA, the CDR3 is TGTGCCAGCAGCCTAAGAAATGACAGGGCTGACTTGGGCTACACCTTC. Translation: CASSLRNDRADLGYTF.

The chain employs TRBV6-1 and TRBJ1-5, with 9 bases that match TRBD1. Trimming cost V 8 bases and J 6 bases; bases outside gene matches: 5. The CDR3 has 13 residues. Germline V gene lookup returns CDR1 MNHNS and CDR2 SASEGT. For the CDR3, the DNA is TGTGCCAGCGAACAGGGGGCAGGTCAGCCCCAGCATTTT. It specifies CASEQGAGQPQHF.

The chain combines TRBV19 with TRBJ2-1, with a weak D call TRBD1 (5 bases). Per the germline V gene, CDR1 is LNHDA and CDR2 is SQIVND (reference sequence). CDR3 size: 16 residues. V gave up 3 bases and J gave up 3 bases, with 15 bases separating them. DNA of the CDR3: TGTGCCAGTAGTATGTGGGGCAGGATGGTCTACAATGAGCAGTTCTTC. It specifies CASSMWGRMVYNEQFF.